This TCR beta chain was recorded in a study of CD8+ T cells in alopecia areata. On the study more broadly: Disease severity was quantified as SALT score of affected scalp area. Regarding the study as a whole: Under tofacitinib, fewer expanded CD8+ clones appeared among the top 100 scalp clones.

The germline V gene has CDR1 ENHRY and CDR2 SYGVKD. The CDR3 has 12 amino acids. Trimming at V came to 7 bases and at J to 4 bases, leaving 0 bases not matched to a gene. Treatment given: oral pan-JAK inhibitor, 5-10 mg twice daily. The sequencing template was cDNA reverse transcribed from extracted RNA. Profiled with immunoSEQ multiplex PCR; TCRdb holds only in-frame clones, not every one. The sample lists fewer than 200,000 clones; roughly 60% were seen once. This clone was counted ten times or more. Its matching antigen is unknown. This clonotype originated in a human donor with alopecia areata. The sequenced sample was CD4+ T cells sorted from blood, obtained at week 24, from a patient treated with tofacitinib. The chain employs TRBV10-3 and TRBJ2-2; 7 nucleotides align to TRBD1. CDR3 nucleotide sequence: TGTGCCATCACAGGGGGCACCGGGGAGCTGTTTTTT. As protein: CAITGGTGELFF.